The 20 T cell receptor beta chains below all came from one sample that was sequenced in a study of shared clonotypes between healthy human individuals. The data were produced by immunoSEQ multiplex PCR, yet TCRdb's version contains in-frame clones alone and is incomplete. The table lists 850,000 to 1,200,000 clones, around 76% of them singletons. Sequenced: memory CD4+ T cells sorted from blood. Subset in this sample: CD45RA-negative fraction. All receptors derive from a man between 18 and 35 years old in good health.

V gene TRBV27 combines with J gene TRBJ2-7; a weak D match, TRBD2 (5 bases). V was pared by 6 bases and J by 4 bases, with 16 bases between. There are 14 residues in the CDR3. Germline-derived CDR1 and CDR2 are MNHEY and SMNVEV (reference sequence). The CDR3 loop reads CASRALGGVYEQYF. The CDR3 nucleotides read TGTGCCAGCAGAGCACTCGGAGGTGTTTACGAGCAGTACTTC.

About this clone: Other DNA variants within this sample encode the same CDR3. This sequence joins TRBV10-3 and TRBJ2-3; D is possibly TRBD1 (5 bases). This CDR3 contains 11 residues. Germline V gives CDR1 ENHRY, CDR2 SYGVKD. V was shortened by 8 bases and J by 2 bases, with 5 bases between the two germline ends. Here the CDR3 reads CAIGATDTQYF. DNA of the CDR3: TGTGCCATCGGGGCCACAGATACGCAGTATTTT.

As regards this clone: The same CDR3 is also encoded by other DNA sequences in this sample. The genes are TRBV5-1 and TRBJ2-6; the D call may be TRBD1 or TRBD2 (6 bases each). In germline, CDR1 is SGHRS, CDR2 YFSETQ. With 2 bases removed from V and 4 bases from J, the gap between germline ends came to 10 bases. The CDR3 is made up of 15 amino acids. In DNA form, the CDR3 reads TGCGCCAGCAGCTTTGGGGGGCCCGGGGCCAACGTCCTGACTTTC. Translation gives CASSFGGPGANVLTF. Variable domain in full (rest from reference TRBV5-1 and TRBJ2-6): KAGVTQTPRYLIKTRGQQVTLSCSPISGHRSVSWYQQTPGQGLQFLFEYFSETQRNKGNFPGRFSGRQFSNSRSEMNVSTLELGDSALYLCASSFGGPGANVLTFGAGSRLTVL.

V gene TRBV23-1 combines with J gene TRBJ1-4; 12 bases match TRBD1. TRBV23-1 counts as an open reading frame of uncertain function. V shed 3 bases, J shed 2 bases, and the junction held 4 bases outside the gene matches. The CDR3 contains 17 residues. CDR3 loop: CASSQGDRGQTNEKLFF. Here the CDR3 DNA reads TGCGCCAGCAGTCAGGGGGACAGGGGGCAGACTAATGAAAAACTGTTTTTT.

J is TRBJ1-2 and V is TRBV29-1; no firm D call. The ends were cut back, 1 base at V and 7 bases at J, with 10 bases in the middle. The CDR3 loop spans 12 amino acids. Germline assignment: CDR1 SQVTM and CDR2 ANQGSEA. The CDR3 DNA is TGCAGCGTTGAAGTACCCCCGGGTGGCTACACCTTC. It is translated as CSVEVPPGGYTF.

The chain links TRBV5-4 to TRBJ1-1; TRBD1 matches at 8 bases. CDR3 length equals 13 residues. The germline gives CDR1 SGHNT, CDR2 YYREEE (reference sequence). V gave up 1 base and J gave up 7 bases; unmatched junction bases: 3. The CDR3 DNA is TGTGCCAGCAGCTTGAGACAGGGGTATGAAGCTTTCTTT. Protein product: CASSLRQGYEAFF.

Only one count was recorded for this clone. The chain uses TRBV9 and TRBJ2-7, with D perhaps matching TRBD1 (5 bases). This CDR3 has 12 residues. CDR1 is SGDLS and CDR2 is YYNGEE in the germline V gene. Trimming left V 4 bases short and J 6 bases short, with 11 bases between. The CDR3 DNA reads TGTGCCAGCAGCAGCCCCAGGGCCGAGCAGTACTTC. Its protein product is CASSSPRAEQYF.

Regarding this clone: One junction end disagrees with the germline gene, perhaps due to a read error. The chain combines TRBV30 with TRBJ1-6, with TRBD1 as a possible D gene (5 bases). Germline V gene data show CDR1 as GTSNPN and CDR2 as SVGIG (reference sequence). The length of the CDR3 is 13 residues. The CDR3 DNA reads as TGTGCCGGGAGGGGCGATGGAAATTCACCCCTCCACTTT. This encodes CAGRGDGNSPLHF.

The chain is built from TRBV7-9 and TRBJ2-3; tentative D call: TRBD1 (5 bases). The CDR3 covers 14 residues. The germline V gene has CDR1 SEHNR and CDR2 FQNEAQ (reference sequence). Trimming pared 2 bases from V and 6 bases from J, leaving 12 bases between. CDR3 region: CASSLRTLADTQYF. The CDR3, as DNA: TGTGCCAGCAGCTTACGGACACTCGCCGATACGCAGTATTTT.

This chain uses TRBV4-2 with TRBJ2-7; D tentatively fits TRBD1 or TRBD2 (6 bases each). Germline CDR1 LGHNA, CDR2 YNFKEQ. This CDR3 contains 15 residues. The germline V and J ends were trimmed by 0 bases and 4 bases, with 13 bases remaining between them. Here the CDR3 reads CASSQEYGGLYEQYF. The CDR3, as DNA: TGTGCCAGCAGCCAAGAATACGGGGGCCTGTACGAGCAGTACTTC.

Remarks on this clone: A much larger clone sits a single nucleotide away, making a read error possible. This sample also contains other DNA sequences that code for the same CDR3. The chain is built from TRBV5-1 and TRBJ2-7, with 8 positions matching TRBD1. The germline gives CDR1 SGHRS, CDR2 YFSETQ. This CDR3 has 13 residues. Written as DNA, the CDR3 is TGCGCCAGCAGTTTGGACAGGGCCTACGAGCAGTACTTC. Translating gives CASSLDRAYEQYF.

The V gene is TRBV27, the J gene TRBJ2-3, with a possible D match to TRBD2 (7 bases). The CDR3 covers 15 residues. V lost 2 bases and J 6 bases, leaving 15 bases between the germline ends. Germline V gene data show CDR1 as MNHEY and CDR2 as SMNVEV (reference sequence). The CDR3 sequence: CASSLTPPGGDTQYF. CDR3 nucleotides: TGTGCCAGCAGTTTAACCCCTCCGGGGGGCGATACGCAGTATTTT.

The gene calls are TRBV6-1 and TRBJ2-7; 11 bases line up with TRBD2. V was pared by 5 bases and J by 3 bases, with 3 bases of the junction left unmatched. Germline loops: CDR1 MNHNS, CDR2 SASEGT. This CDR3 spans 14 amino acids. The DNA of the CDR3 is TGTGCCAGCAGTCGACTAGCGGGGAACTACGAGCAGTACTTC. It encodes CASSRLAGNYEQYF.

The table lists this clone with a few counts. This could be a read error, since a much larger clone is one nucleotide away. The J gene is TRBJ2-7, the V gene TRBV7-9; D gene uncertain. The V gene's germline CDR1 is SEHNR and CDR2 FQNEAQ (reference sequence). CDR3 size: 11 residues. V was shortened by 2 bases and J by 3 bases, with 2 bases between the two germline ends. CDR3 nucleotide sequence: TGTGCCAGCAGCTTAATCTACGAGCAGTACTTC. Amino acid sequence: CASSLIYEQYF.

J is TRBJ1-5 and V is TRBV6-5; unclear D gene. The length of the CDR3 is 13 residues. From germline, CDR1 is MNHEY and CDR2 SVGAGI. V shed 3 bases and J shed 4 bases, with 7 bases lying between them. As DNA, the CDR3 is TGTGCCAGCAGTTATTCAGCAAATCAGCCCCAGCATTTT. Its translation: CASSYSANQPQHF.

DNA for the CDR3: TGTGCCAGCCTGGGCGCGAACTACGAGCAGTACTTC. Translated: CASLGANYEQYF. V is TRBV2 and J is TRBJ2-5; D gene unclear. The end of the DNA aligns better with TRBJ2-7, so the J call may be wrong. Germline V gives CDR1 SNHLY, CDR2 FYNNEI. The CDR3 extends over 12 amino acids.

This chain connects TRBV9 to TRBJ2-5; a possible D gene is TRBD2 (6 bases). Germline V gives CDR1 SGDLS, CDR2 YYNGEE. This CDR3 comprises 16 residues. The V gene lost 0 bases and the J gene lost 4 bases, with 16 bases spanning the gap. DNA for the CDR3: TGTGCCAGCAGCGTAGCCGGGACTTTAACACGAGAGACCCAGTACTTC. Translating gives CASSVAGTLTRETQYF.

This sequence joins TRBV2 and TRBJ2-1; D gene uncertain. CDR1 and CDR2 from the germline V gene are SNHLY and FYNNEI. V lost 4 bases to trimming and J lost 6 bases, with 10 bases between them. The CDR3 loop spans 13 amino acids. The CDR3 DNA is TGTGCCAGCAGTGGCTTGGGTGGCAATGAGCAGTTCTTC. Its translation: CASSGLGGNEQFF. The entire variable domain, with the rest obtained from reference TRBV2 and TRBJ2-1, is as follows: EPEVTQTPSHQVTQMGQEVILRCVPISNHLYFYWYRQILGQKVEFLVSFYNNEISEKSEIFDDQFSVERPDGSNFTLKIRSTKLEDSAMYFCASSGLGGNEQFFGPGTRLTVL.

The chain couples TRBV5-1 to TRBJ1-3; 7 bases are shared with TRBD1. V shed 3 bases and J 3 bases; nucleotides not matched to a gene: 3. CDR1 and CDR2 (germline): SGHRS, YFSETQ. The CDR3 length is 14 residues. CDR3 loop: CASSYGTDGNTIYF. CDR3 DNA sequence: TGCGCCAGCAGCTACGGGACAGATGGAAACACCATATATTTT.

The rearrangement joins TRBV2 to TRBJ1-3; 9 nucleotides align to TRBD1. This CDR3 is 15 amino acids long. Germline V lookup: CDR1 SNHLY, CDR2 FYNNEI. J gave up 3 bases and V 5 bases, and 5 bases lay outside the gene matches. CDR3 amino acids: CASSPGQGSGNTIYF. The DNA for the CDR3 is TGTGCCAGCAGTCCGGGACAGGGTAGTGGAAACACCATATATTTT.